This T cell receptor beta chain was identified in a study of T cells after yellow fever vaccination. General study findings and limits: Though weaker, the secondary response peaked faster, on day 5 versus 15.

TCRdb re-derived calls from the 5' RACE reads in MiXCR, one entry per CDR3 protein. The data show some 420,000 distinct CDR3 sequences, under 20% seen once. With respect to this clonotype: What it recognizes is unknown.

Trimming removed 3 bases at V and 6 bases at J, with 15 bases between. Germline V gene lookup returns CDR1 LGHNA and CDR2 YSLEER. This CDR3 region has 15 residues. The chain recombines TRBV4-3 with TRBJ1-3; D is perhaps TRBD1 (5 bases). The sequencing used PBMCs, collected before the yellow fever booster vaccination. This clonotype was sampled from a man aged 18 to 30 who received the YFV17D yellow fever vaccine. CDR3 bases: TGCGCCAGCAGCCAGGGGACGGCTCCAAAAAACACCATATATTTT. Translated: CASSQGTAPKNTIYF.